This is a list of T cell receptor beta chains from one sample in a study of beta chain features in type 1 diabetes. TCRdb's table, derived via immunoSEQ multiplex PCR, lists solely in-frame clones and lacks some. The sample shows about 340,000 clones, roughly 9% of them seen only once. Sequenced material: central memory CD4+ T cells from blood. The receptors were gathered from a man under 40 with type 1 diabetes. Each CDR3 is given with its conserved first and last residue. D genes are given only for firm matches. Clone size appears in some rows only: once, few, many, or a class for an expanded clone.

J | size | V | D | DNA | CDR3
TRBJ1-6 | - | TRBV2 | - | TGTGCCAGCATGGGGGGGGAGAATTCACCCCTCCACTTT | CASMGGENSPLHF
TRBJ1-5 | few | TRBV7-9 | - | TGTGCCAGCAGCTTGGACGGGGGTTGGCGGCCCCAGCATTTT | CASSLDGGWRPQHF
TRBJ2-3 | few | TRBV5-1 | TRBD1 | TGCGCCAGCAGCCCGACAGGGGGAGGTCAAGATACGCAGTATTTT | CASSPTGGGQDTQYF
TRBJ2-3 | - | TRBV2 | - | TGTGCCAGCATCGAGGGGAGCCGGGATACGCAGTATTTT | CASIEGSRDTQYF
TRBJ1-6 | - | TRBV19 | - | TGTGCCAGTAGTGACGGTAATTCACCCCTCCACTTT | CASSDGNSPLHF
TRBJ2-3 | - | TRBV4-1 | TRBD2 | TGCGCCAGCAGCCAAGAGGGCGGGACTAGCGGACGTCCTAGCACAGATACGCAGTATTTT | CASSQEGGTSGRPSTDTQYF
TRBJ1-1 | - | TRBV15 | - | TGTGCCACCAGCAGAGACAGGGCGGGAACTGAAGCTTTCTTT | CATSRDRAGTEAFF
TRBJ1-3 | - | TRBV2 | TRBD1 | TGTGCCAGCAGGGAACAGGGGGTTCCTGGAAACACCATATATTTT | CASREQGVPGNTIYF
TRBJ2-5 | - | TRBV11-2 | - | TGTGCCAGCAGCTGGGCAGGGGAGTACCAAGAGACCCAGTACTTC | CASSWAGEYQETQYF
TRBJ1-1 | few | TRBV21-1 | - | TGTGCCAGCAGCAACAGGGGGAGCACTGAAGCTTTCTTT | CASSNRGSTEAFF
TRBJ2-1 | - | TRBV5-6 | TRBD1 | TGTGCCAGCAGCCCACGCCTAATCCGGACAGGGCGGCACAATGAGCAGTTCTTC | CASSPRLIRTGRHNEQFF
TRBJ2-5 | - | TRBV28 | TRBD2 | TGTGCCAGCAGCCTGGTTAGCGGGGGGCGACAGACCCAGTACTTC | CASSLVSGGRQTQYF
TRBJ2-3 | few | TRBV19 | - | TGTGCCAGTAGTCCACAGACAGATACGCAGTATTTT | CASSPQTDTQYF
TRBJ2-4 | many | TRBV7-9 | - | TGTGCCAGCAGCCCAGGGACGGAGGCCCAAAACATTCAGTACTTC | CASSPGTEAQNIQYF
TRBJ2-3 | - | TRBV11-2 | - | TGTGCCAGCAGCCCCTCGGAGGGAACAGATACGCAGTATTTT | CASSPSEGTDTQYF